The TCR beta chain described here comes from a study of shared clonotypes between healthy human individuals. About the research overall: Each donor's CD8 memory used one plate, CD8 naive two, each CD4 subset three.

General observations from the study: Naive subsets generally exceeded memory subsets in estimated richness. Sharing across several donors was seen in 4% to 6.5% of naive CD4 clonotypes. Blood alone was sampled, and tissue repertoires likely differ.

Clones were read by immunoSEQ multiplex PCR, and TCRdb kept only the in-frame ones, dropping some. The sample consists of over 2 million clones, 92% of them appearing once. Germline V lookup: CDR1 PRHDT, CDR2 FYEKMQ (reference sequence). J gave up 7 bases and V 1 base, and 7 bases lay outside the gene matches. CDR3 length equals 15 residues. Worth noting for this clone: The antigen is unknown.

The sequenced material came from naive CD4+ T cells from PBMCs. Subset defined: CD45RA+ positively selected. This receptor was taken from a man in his late teens or twenties in good health. Some clones in this sample may be carry-over from other donors' samples. V and J are TRBV13 and TRBJ2-1, with TRBD1 matching over 7 bases. As DNA, the CDR3 is TGTGCCAGCAGCTTAGAAACAGGGGCTCTGAATGAGCAGTTCTTC. As protein: CASSLETGALNEQFF.